These T cell receptor beta chains were read from a single sample in a study of response to subunit inactivated influenza vaccine. Each CDR3 protein gets one entry after TCRdb re-called the RT-PCR reads with MiXCR. The sample yields about 570,000 distinct CDR3 sequences, over 9% seen once. These records were also assigned to another study, of T cells expressing NK-cell markers.

This specimen was PBMCs from blood, taken on the day of vaccination. Receptors originate from a man in his fifties or sixties who received an inactivated influenza vaccine. Both conserved end residues are part of each CDR3. A D gene is named only where the DNA matches it firmly. Clone size is not always given. Where it is, it says once, few, many or a class for expanded clones.

cdr3_nt: TGTGCCAGCTCGGGACAGCGATGGTCCGGGGAGCTGTTTTTT; cdr3_aa: CASSGQRWSGELFF; j_call: TRBJ2-2; v_call: TRBV27; d_call: TRBD1; clone_size: .
cdr3_nt: TGTGCCAGACCTCTGCCAGGGGAATCCCAAGAGACCCAGTACTTC; cdr3_aa: CARPLPGESQETQYF; j_call: TRBJ2-5; v_call: TRBV27; d_call: .; clone_size: .
cdr3_nt: TGTGCCACCAGCAGAGTTTCCCACACAGATACGCAGTATTTT; cdr3_aa: CATSRVSHTDTQYF; j_call: TRBJ2-3; v_call: TRBV15; d_call: .; clone_size: .
cdr3_nt: TGTGCCAGCAGGAAGGATAGCGGACCCATCCAAGAGACCCAGTACTTC; cdr3_aa: CASRKDSGPIQETQYF; j_call: TRBJ2-5; v_call: TRBV6-2/TRBV6-3; d_call: .; clone_size: .
cdr3_nt: TGTGCCAGCAGCTCCGGGGGACAGAACAATGAGCAGTTCTTC; cdr3_aa: CASSSGGQNNEQFF; j_call: TRBJ2-1; v_call: TRBV7-2; d_call: .; clone_size: .
cdr3_nt: TGTGCCAGCAGCTTACTTTCGCGGGGAGGCACAGATACGCAGTATTTT; cdr3_aa: CASSLLSRGGTDTQYF; j_call: TRBJ2-3; v_call: TRBV7-2; d_call: .; clone_size: many
cdr3_nt: TGCAGTGCTAGAGATTTGACTAGCGGGGGGGTAAACACAGATACGCAGTATTTT; cdr3_aa: CSARDLTSGGVNTDTQYF; j_call: TRBJ2-3; v_call: TRBV20-1; d_call: TRBD2; clone_size: once
cdr3_nt: TGCGCCAGCAGCTACCCGGGACAGGGGGCCTATGAGCAGTTCTTC; cdr3_aa: CASSYPGQGAYEQFF; j_call: TRBJ2-1; v_call: TRBV5-1; d_call: TRBD1; clone_size: few
cdr3_nt: TGTGCCAGTAGCTACAGGGGGTTGGCAGATACGCAGTATTTT; cdr3_aa: CASSYRGLADTQYF; j_call: TRBJ2-3; v_call: TRBV19; d_call: TRBD1; clone_size: once
cdr3_nt: TGTGCCAGCAGTTACGAGGGGCCTAGCACAGATACGCAGTATTTT; cdr3_aa: CASSYEGPSTDTQYF; j_call: TRBJ2-3; v_call: TRBV6-5; d_call: .; clone_size: .
cdr3_nt: TGTGCCAGCAGTACTTATTCCGGGGAGCTGTTTTTT; cdr3_aa: CASSTYSGELFF; j_call: TRBJ2-2; v_call: TRBV28; d_call: .; clone_size: few
cdr3_nt: TGCGCCAGCAGCCAAGACGCGAGGACCTACGAGCAGTACTTC; cdr3_aa: CASSQDARTYEQYF; j_call: TRBJ2-7; v_call: TRBV4-3; d_call: .; clone_size: .